This T cell receptor beta chain was identified during a study of blood T cell repertoires in COVID-19. Study at large: COVID-19 samples collected from the United States, Italy and Spain covered acute and convalescent phases. Sources were T cells, B-cell-depleted T cells, or PBMCs; the material itself was cDNA or gDNA.

Authors' methods: Estimation of nucleated cell counts was performed using reference gene primer amplification. The method was immunoSEQ multiplex PCR; TCRdb's version includes in-frame clones alone and lacks a portion of them. The V and J calls and the clone size are those of that table, but D and trimming were determined from the DNA. The sample lists fewer than 200,000 clones, about 80% occurring once. This CDR3 is 14 amino acids long. The V segment lost 4 bases and the J segment 6 bases; nucleotides outside the gene matches: 4. Germline V gene data show CDR1 as SGHRS and CDR2 as YFSETQ. This chain joins TRBV5-1 and TRBJ1-5; 10 bases align to TRBD1. Sequences were obtained from peripheral blood. The source of this sequence is a man between 65 and 85 years old with active or convalescent COVID-19. CDR3 sequence: CASSPDRGLQPQHF. DNA of the CDR3: TGCGCCAGCAGCCCCGACAGGGGGCTTCAGCCCCAGCATTTT.